This T cell receptor beta chain originates from a study of blood T cell repertoires in COVID-19. Study in general: The samples span acute and convalescent COVID-19 from the United States, Italy and Spain. The cDNA or gDNA used as material had been derived from T cells, B-cell-depleted T cells, or PBMCs.

This clone was found once. In the original analysis: Amplification from reference gene primers served as the basis for estimated nucleated cell counts. TCRdb's copy holds only in-frame clones and misses some; the assay was immunoSEQ multiplex PCR. For V, J and clone size, that table is used; D and trimming come from the DNA. This sample has around 140,000 clones, with 82% found just once. Per germline, CDR1 SQVTM and CDR2 ANQGSEA. Trimming pared 1 base from V and 6 bases from J, leaving 5 bases between. The length of the CDR3 is 11 residues. The rearrangement links TRBV29-1 to TRBJ2-3; D remains unclear. The sample taken for sequencing was peripheral blood. The sequence derives from a human donor with acute or convalescent COVID-19. The donor label of this sample is uncertain. The CDR3 loop is CSVEVRDTQYF. The CDR3 DNA follows: TGCAGCGTTGAAGTGAGGGATACGCAGTATTTT.